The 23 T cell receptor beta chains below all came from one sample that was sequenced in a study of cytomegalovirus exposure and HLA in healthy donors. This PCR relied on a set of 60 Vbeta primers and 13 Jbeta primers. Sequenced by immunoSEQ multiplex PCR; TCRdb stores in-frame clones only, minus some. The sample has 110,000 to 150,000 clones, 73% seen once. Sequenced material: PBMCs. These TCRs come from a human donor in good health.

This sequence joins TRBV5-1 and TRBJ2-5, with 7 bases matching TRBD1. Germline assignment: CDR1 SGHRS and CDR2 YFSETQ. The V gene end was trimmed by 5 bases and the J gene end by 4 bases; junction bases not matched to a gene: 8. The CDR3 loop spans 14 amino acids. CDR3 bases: TGCGCCAGCAGGCAAGCTCCAGGGGGAGAGACCCAGTACTTC. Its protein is CASRQAPGGETQYF. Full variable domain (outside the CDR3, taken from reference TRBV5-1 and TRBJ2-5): KAGVTQTPRYLIKTRGQQVTLSCSPISGHRSVSWYQQTPGQGLQFLFEYFSETQRNKGNFPGRFSGRQFSNSRSEMNVSTLELGDSALYLCASRQAPGGETQYFGPGTRLLVL.

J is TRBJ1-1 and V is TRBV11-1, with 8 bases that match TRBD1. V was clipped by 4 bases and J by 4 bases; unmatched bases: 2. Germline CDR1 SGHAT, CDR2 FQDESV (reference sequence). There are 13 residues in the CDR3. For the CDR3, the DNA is TGTGCCAGCAGCTCCGGGACAGGCACTGAAGCTTTCTTT. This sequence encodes CASSSGTGTEAFF.

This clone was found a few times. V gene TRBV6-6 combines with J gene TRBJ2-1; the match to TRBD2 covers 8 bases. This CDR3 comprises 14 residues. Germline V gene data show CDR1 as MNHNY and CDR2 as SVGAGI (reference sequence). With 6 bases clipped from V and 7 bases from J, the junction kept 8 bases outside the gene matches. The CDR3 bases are TGTGCCAGCAGCCCCGGGACTAGAGTTAATGAGCAGTTCTTC. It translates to CASSPGTRVNEQFF.

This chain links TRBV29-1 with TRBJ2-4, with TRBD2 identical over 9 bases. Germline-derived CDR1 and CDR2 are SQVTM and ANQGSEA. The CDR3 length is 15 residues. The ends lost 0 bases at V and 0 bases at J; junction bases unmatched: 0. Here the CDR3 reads CSVEEREGAKNIQYF. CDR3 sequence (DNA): TGCAGCGTTGAAGAGCGGGAGGGAGCCAAAAACATTCAGTACTTC.

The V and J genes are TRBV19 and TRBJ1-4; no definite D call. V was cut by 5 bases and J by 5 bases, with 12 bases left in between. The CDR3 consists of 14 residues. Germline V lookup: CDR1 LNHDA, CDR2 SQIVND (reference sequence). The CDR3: CASSAPGSNEKLFF. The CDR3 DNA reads TGTGCCAGTAGTGCCCCCGGGTCGAATGAAAAACTGTTTTTT.

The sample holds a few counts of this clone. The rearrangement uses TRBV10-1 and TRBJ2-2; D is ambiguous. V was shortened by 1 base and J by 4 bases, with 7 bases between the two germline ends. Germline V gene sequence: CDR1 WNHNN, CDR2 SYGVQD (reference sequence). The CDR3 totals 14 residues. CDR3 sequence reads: CASSEYRFTGELFF. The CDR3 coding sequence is TGCGCCAGCAGTGAGTACAGATTCACCGGGGAGCTGTTTTTT.

The CDR3 reads CASSAGTGSYNEQFF. The CDR3 DNA is TGTGCCAGCAGCGCCGGTACAGGGTCCTACAATGAGCAGTTCTTC. The V call is TRBV9, the J call TRBJ2-1, with D perhaps TRBD1 (6 bases). V gave up 3 bases and J gave up 1 base, with 11 bases separating them. CDR1 and CDR2 from the germline V gene are SGDLS and YYNGEE. CDR3 length: 15 amino acids.

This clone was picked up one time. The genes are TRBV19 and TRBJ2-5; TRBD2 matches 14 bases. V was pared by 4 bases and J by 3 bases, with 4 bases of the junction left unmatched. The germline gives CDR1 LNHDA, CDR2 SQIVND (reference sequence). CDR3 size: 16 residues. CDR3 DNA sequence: TGTGCCAGTAGTAGCCTGGGACTAGCGGGGGAAGAGACCCAGTACTTC. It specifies CASSSLGLAGEETQYF.

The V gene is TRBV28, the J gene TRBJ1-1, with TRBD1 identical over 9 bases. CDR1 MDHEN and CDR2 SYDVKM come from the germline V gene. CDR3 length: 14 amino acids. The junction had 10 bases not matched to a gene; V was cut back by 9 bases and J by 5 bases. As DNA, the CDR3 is TGTGCCAGTACACCCGGGACAGGGATTACTGAAGCTTTCTTT. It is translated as CASTPGTGITEAFF.

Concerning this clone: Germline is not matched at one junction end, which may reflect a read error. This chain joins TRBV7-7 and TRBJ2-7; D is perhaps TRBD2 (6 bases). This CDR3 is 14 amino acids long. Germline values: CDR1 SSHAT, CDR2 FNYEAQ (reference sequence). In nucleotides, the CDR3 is TGTGCTAGCAGCTTAGCGGCAGGGATGTACGAGCAGTACTTC. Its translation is CASSLAAGMYEQYF.

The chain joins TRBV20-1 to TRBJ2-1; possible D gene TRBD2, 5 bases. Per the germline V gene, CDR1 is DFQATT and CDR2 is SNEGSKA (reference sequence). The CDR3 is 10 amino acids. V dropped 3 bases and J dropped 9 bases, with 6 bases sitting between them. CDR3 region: CSASGSEQFF. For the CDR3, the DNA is TGCAGTGCTAGTGGGAGTGAGCAGTTCTTC.

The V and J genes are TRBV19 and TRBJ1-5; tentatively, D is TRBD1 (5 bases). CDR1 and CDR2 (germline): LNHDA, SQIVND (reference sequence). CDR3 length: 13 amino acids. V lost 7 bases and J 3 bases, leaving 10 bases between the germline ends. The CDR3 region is CASKIGVNQPQHF. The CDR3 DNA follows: TGTGCCAGTAAGATAGGGGTCAATCAGCCCCAGCATTTT.

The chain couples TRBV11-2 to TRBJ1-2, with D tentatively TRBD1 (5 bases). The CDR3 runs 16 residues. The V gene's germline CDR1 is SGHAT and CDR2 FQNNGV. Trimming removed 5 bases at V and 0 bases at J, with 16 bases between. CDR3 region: CASSLRRAEANYGYTF. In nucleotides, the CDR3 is TGTGCCAGCAGCCTACGCAGGGCGGAAGCTAACTATGGCTACACCTTC.

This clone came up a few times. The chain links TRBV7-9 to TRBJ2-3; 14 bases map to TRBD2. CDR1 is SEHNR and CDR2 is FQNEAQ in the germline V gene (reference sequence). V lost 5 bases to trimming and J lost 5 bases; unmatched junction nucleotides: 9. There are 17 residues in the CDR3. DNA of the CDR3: TGTGCCAGCAGCCCCCTGACTAGCGGGGGGGCAGAAGATACGCAGTATTTT. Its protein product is CASSPLTSGGAEDTQYF.

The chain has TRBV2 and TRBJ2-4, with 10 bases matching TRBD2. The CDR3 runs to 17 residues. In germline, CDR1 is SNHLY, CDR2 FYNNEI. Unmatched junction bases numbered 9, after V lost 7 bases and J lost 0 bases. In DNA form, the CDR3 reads TGTGCCAGCATGGAGCGGGGGGGAACTTTAGCCAAAAACATTCAGTACTTC. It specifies CASMERGGTLAKNIQYF.

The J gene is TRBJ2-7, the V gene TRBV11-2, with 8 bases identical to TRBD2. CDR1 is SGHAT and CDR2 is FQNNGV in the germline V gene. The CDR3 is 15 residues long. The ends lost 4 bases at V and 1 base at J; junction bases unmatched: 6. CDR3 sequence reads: CASSSREGASYEQYF. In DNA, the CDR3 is TGTGCCAGCAGCTCCCGGGAGGGCGCGTCCTACGAGCAGTACTTC. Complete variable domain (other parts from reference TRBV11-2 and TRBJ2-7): EAGVAQSPRYKIIEKRQSVAFWCNPISGHATLYWYQQILGQGPKLLIQFQNNGVVDDSQLPKDRFSAERLKGVDSTLKIQPAKLEDSAVYLCASSSREGASYEQYFGPGTRLTVT.

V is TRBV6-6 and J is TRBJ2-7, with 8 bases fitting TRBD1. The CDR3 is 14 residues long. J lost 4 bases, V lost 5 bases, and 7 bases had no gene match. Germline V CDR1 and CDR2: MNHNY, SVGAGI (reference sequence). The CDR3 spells CASSADRARYEQYF. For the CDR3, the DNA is TGTGCCAGCAGTGCGGACAGGGCAAGGTACGAGCAGTACTTC.

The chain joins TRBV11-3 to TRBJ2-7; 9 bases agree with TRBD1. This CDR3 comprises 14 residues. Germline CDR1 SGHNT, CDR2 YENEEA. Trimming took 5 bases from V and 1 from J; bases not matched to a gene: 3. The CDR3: CASSPTGGSYEQYF. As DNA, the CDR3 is TGTGCCAGCAGCCCGACAGGGGGGTCCTACGAGCAGTACTTC.

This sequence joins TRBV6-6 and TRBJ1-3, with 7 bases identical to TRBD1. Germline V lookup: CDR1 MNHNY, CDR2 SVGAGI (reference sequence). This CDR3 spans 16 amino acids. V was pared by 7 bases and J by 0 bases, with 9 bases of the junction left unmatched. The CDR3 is CASTPTGEFSGNTIYF. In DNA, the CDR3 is TGTGCCAGCACCCCCACAGGGGAATTCTCTGGAAACACCATATATTTT.

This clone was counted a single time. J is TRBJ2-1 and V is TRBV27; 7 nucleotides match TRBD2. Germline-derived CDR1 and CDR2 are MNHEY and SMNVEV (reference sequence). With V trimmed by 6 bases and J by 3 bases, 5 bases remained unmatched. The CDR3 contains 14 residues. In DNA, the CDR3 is TGTGCCAGCAGACCCGGGGGGATCTACAATGAGCAGTTCTTC. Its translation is CASRPGGIYNEQFF.

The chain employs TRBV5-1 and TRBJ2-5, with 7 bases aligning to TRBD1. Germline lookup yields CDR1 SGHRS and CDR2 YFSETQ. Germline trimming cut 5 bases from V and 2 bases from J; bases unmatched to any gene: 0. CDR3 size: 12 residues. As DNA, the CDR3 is TGCGCCAGCAGACAGGGGCAAGAGACCCAGTACTTC. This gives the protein CASRQGQETQYF.

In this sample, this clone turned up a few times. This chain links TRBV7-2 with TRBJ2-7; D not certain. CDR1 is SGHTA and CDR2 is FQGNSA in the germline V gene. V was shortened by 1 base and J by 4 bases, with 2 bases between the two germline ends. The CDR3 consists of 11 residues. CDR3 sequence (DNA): TGTGCCAGCAGCTTAGTATACGAGCAGTACTTC. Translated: CASSLVYEQYF.

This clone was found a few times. The CDR3 nucleotides are TGTGCCAGCAGCTGGGGGCCTGAGGTGAACACTGAAGCTTTCTTT. Its translation is CASSWGPEVNTEAFF. The rearrangement uses TRBV5-4 and TRBJ1-1, with D perhaps TRBD1 (6 bases). The V and J ends lost 3 bases and 0 bases respectively, with 12 bases between them. The CDR3 is 15 residues long. In germline, CDR1 is SGHNT, CDR2 YYREEE (reference sequence).